The present T cell receptor (beta chain) was sequenced within a study of Ad26.COV2.S vaccination and SARS-CoV-2 variants. Study-level background: Donor was in the COV1001 Ad26.COV2.S trial arm.

The assay was immunoSEQ multiplex PCR, and TCRdb's table has in-frame clones only and misses some. The data contain 300,000 to 500,000 clones, 88% of them seen just once; the ten biggest clones take up under 4%. As regards this clone: Its antigen is still unknown.

Study conclusions and caveats: Those who received the vaccine showed greater spike-specific TCR breadth than those given placebo. Placebo and vaccine recipients had non-spike TCR breadth that was similar.

The CDR3 sequence is 18 residues long. Germline V CDR1 and CDR2: LGHNA, YSLEER. V shed 4 bases, J shed 7 bases, and the junction held 17 bases outside the gene matches. Treatment specified: roughly 20 received Ad26.COV2.S at low or high dose, single or two shots; roughly 5 received placebo; per-sample allocation not given. Samples came from day 63 after the first vaccine or placebo injection. The gene calls are TRBV4-3 and TRBJ2-2; 8 bases map to TRBD2. The receptor was isolated from a person between 18 and 65 years old who received the Ad26.COV2.S COVID-19 vaccine or a placebo. The sequences come from peripheral blood, collected in a trial of Ad26.COV2.S vaccine versus placebo. CDR3 DNA sequence: TGCGCCAGCAGCCGCTTCGCCTTTGACAGCGGGGGAATCGGGGAGCTGTTTTTT. It specifies CASSRFAFDSGGIGELFF.